This record concerns one T cell receptor beta chain sequence. Antigen: not known. This record comes from a study of CD8 T cells in ankylosing spondylitis. General study results and limits: Past research had described some motif variants in reactive arthritis synovial fluid and blood. There was reportedly significant enrichment of clones that were disease-linked in matched ankylosing spondylitis synovial fluid.

This CDR3 is built from 15 residues. V lost 11 bases, J lost 2 bases, and 18 bases lay in between. TCRdb re-called the 5' RACE reads through MiXCR, storing one row per CDR3 protein. The profile shows just over 350,000 distinct CDR3 sequences, around 20% of them singletons. The source material was blood, either unsorted or a sorted T cell fraction (not recorded which). The chain couples TRBV12-3 or TRBV12-4 to TRBJ2-2; D possibly corresponds to TRBD1 (6 bases). This receptor was taken from a male donor with ankylosing spondylitis or in good health (not recorded which). DNA of the CDR3: TGTGCCGTCCCCCGCCCAGGGGTAAACACCGGGGAGCTGTTTTTT. This encodes CAVPRPGVNTGELFF.